One sample yielded the 7 T cell receptor beta chains listed below, sequenced in a study of human T cells and chemical hapten exposure. TCRdb used MiXCR to reprocess the RACE reads, holding one entry per CDR3 protein. The data contain about 120,000 distinct CDR3 sequences, roughly 13% of them singletons. As to time point: patch test 1, 2 weeks after DPC sensitization. Treatment indicated: therapeutic diphenylcyclopropenone sensitization with weekly scalp DPC. The sample consisted of whole blood, taken in connection with sensitization to the hapten diphenylcyclopropenone (DPC). These receptors originate from a man younger than 35 with alopecia areata. Some clones in this sample may be carry-over from other donors' samples.

This clonotype was counted only a few times. The chain joins TRBV28 to TRBJ1-5; perhaps TRBD1 as D (5 bases). The CDR3 covers 15 residues. Germline V gene sequence: CDR1 MDHEN, CDR2 SYDVKM. Trimming took 5 bases from V and 5 from J, leaving 16 bases between them. The CDR3 bases are TGTGCCAGCAGTGAGACAGCTCGCCCGTATCAGCCCCAGCATTTT. It is translated as CASSETARPYQPQHF.

This clonotype turned up a few times. The rearrangement joins TRBV29-1 to TRBJ2-5; no clear D gene. The CDR3 runs to 11 residues. The V end was cut by 4 bases, the J end by 5 bases, with 8 bases between. The germline V gene encodes CDR1 SQVTM and CDR2 ANQGSEA. This CDR3 reads CSVVKGETQYF. DNA for the CDR3: TGCAGCGTTGTGAAGGGCGAGACCCAGTACTTC.

This clonotype was seen a handful of times. The chain couples TRBV12-3 or TRBV12-4 to TRBJ1-4; possibly TRBD1 for D (6 bases). This CDR3 region has 14 residues. V lost 5 bases and J lost 6, with 13 bases in between. This CDR3 reads CASSGQRKDEKLFF. CDR3 nucleotide sequence: TGTGCCAGCAGTGGACAGAGAAAAGATGAAAAACTGTTTTTT.

The chain carries TRBV27 and TRBJ1-1, with TRBD1 matching 8 bases. The CDR3 consists of 14 residues. From germline, CDR1 is MNHEY and CDR2 SMNVEV (reference sequence). J gave up 6 bases and V 8 bases, and 11 bases lay outside the gene matches. Here the CDR3 reads CASATNRDRSEAFF. The CDR3 DNA is TGTGCCAGCGCGACTAACCGGGACAGGTCTGAAGCTTTCTTT.

This clonotype showed up just a few times. The genes are TRBV7-9 and TRBJ1-1; D remains ambiguous. Germline assignment: CDR1 SEHNR and CDR2 FQNEAQ (reference sequence). CDR3 length equals 12 residues. V was shortened by 5 bases and J by 10 bases, with 14 bases between the two germline ends. The CDR3 nucleotides are TGTGCCAGCAGCGTCCAGAATGGTAGAGCTTTCTTT. Residues: CASSVQNGRAFF.

The chain links TRBV5-1 to TRBJ2-1, with unresolved D. Germline assignment: CDR1 SGHRS and CDR2 YFSETQ. V dropped 4 bases and J dropped 3 bases, with 11 bases sitting between them. This CDR3 has 14 amino acids. CDR3 sequence: CASSPRQLYNEQFF. The CDR3 DNA follows: TGCGCCAGCAGCCCAAGGCAGCTCTACAATGAGCAGTTCTTC.

The chain employs TRBV25-1 and TRBJ2-1; no clear D. CDR1 and CDR2 from the germline V gene are MGHDK and SYGVNS. The CDR3 consists of 12 residues. Trimming left V 4 bases short and J 12 bases short, with 13 bases between. CDR3 nucleotides: TGTGCCAGCAGTGTCGGTGACGGCGGGCAGTTCTTC. Translation gives CASSVGDGGQFF.